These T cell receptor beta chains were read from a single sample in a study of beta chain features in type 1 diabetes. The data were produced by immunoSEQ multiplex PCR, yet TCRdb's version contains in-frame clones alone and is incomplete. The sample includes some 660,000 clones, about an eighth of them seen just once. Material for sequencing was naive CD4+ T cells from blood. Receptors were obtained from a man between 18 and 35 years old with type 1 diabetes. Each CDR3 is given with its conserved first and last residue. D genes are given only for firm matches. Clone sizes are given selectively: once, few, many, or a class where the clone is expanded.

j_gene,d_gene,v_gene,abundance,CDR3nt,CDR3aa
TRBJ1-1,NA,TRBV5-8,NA,TGTGCCAGCAGCTTGGGTAGGGTGGCTTTCTTT,CASSLGRVAFF
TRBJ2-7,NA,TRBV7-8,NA,TGTGCCAGCAGCCAACGACCCCGGGGGCGCGGGGATTTCTACGAGCAGTACTTC,CASSQRPRGRGDFYEQYF
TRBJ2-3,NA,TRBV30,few,TGTGCCTGGACCCCTTTTGGGACAGATACGCAGTATTTT,CAWTPFGTDTQYF
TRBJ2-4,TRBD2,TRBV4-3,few,TGCGCCAGCAGCCAAGGGGGGGGTTTAGGCAAAAACATTCAGTACTTC,CASSQGGGLGKNIQYF
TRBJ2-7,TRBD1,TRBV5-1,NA,TGCGCCAGCAGCCTGCGGACAGGGACCTACGAGCAGTACTTC,CASSLRTGTYEQYF
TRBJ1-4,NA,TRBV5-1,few,TGCGCCAGCAGCTTGTATGGAGGGAGGACTAATGAAAAACTGTTTTTT,CASSLYGGRTNEKLFF
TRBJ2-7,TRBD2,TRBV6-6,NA,TGTGCCAGCACCGGACTAGCCTACGAGCAGTACTTC,CASTGLAYEQYF
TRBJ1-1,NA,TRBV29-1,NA,TGCAGCGTTGTCAGACAGACGGGGACTGAAGCTTTCTTT,CSVVRQTGTEAFF
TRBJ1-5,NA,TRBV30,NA,TGTGCCTGGAGTCCCCACCCCAATCAGCCCCAGCATTTT,CAWSPHPNQPQHF
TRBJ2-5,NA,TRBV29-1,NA,TGCAGCGCTGTGGGGGCCCAAGAGACCCAGTACTTC,CSAVGAQETQYF
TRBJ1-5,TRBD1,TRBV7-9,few,TGTGCCAGCAGCTCTGACAGGGGCAATCAGCCCCAGCATTTT,CASSSDRGNQPQHF
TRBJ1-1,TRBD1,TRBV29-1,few,TGCAGCGTTGCGGGACAGGGGGCAGATGGGACTGAAGCTTTCTTT,CSVAGQGADGTEAFF
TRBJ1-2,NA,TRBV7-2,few,TGTGCCAGCAGCTTGGAACTACCGGGAGGACGGGGCGGCTACACCTTC,CASSLELPGGRGGYTF
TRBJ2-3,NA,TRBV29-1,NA,TGCAGCGCGAGAGCCGACGGCACAGATACGCAGTATTTT,CSARADGTDTQYF
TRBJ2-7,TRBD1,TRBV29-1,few,TGCAGCGTCCTGACAGGGGCGTCGTTCTACGAGCAGTACTTC,CSVLTGASFYEQYF
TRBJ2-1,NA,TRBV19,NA,TGTGCCAGTAGGCGGTGGGCGAGCTCCTACAATGAGCAGTTCTTC,CASRRWASSYNEQFF
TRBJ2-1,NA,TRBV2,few,TGTGCCAGCATTTATGGCCGCGGGTCCTACAATGAGCAGTTCTTC,CASIYGRGSYNEQFF
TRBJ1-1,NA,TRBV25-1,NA,TGTGCCAGCAGTCGGGCCGGGATTCCGGGAAGGAGCACTGAAGCTTTCTTT,CASSRAGIPGRSTEAFF
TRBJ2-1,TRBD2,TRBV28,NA,TGTGCCAGCTTAGCGGGGGGCTCATACAATGAGCAGTTCTTC,CASLAGGSYNEQFF
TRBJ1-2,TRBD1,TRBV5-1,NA,TGCGCCAGCAGTTTGGGACAGGAGACCGCGGGTGGCTACACCTTC,CASSLGQETAGGYTF
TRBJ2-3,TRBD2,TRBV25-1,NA,TGTGCCAGCAGTGATGGACTAGCAGGGCCAGATACGCAGTATTTT,CASSDGLAGPDTQYF
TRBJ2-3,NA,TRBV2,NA,TGTGCCAGCGGGTGGAGCGGAGCCACCAGGGATACGCAGTATTTT,CASGWSGATRDTQYF
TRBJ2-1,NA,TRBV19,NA,TGTGCCAGTATGAACGGTGGTGAGCAGTTCTTC,CASMNGGEQFF
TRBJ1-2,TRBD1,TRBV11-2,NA,TGTGCCAGTTTCAGGGGGATTGATGGCTACACCTTC,CASFRGIDGYTF
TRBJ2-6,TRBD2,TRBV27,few,TGTGCCAGCAGTTTAACGATAGCGGGAGTTGTAGGGGCCGGGGCCAACGTCCTGACTTTC,CASSLTIAGVVGAGANVLTF
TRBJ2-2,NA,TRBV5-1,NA,TGCGCCAGCAGCTTGAGACAGAGGAACACCGGGGAGCTGTTTTTT,CASSLRQRNTGELFF
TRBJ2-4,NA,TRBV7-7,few,TGTGCTAGCAGCTTATCAGTCACATCCATTCAGTACTTC,CASSLSVTSIQYF
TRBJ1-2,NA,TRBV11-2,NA,TGTGCCAGCAGCTTAGTCCTTGGGGGAGGCTACACCTTC,CASSLVLGGGYTF
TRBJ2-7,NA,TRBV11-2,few,TGTGCCAGCAGCGCGCCCCGTGACCACTCCTACGAGCAGTACTTC,CASSAPRDHSYEQYF
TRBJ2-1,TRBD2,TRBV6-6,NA,TGTGCCAGCAGGTTAGCGGGGGGGCAGCCCAATGAGCAGTTCTTC,CASRLAGGQPNEQFF
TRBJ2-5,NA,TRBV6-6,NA,TGTGCCATCGACTCGGGGTCAGAGACCCAGTACTTC,CAIDSGSETQYF
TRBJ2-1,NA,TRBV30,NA,TGTGCCTGGAGTGTATGGCATGAGCAGTTCTTC,CAWSVWHEQFF
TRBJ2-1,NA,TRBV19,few,TGTGCCAGTAGTATAGTGGCAGGGGTTCATGAGCAGTTCTTC,CASSIVAGVHEQFF
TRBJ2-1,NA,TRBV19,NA,TGTGCCAGTGAGTGGGGTTTTGGCAATGAGCAGTTCTTC,CASEWGFGNEQFF
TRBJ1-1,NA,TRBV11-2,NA,TGTGCCAGCAGCTTAGTGGGGGGCGGGAACACTGAAGCTTTCTTT,CASSLVGGGNTEAFF
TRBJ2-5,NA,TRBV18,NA,TGTGCCAGCTCCCACCAGGGGCGACGAGAGACCCAGTACTTC,CASSHQGRRETQYF
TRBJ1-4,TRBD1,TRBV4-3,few,TGCGCCAGCAGCCTGACAGGGGCAACTAATGAAAAACTGTTTTTT,CASSLTGATNEKLFF
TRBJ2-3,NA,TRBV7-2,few,TGTGCCAGCAGCTTAGCAGGAGAGGATACGCAGTATTTT,CASSLAGEDTQYF
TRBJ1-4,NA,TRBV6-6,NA,TGTGCCAGCAAAACCGGGACGGATTTTGAAAAACTGTTTTTT,CASKTGTDFEKLFF
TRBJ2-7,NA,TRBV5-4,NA,TGTGCCAGCAGCTTGAGACAGGCGGGGGAGCAGTACTTC,CASSLRQAGEQYF
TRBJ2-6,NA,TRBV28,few,TGTGCCAGCAGTTCCCCCCCGGGGGCCTCTGGGGCCAACGTCCTGACTTTC,CASSSPPGASGANVLTF
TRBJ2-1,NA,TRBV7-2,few,TGTGCCAGCAGCTGGGGACTTAGTGAGCAGTTCTTC,CASSWGLSEQFF
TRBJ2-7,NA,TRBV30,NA,TGTGCCTGGAGTGAAATGGCCTTGACCTACGAGCAGTACTTC,CAWSEMALTYEQYF
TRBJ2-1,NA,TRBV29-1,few,TGCAGCGTTGCCCTCCGGCAGACCCGTAATGAGCAGTTCTTC,CSVALRQTRNEQFF
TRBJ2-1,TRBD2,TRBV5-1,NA,TGCGCCAGCAGCTTGACCCCTAGCGGGGACAATGAGCAGTTCTTC,CASSLTPSGDNEQFF
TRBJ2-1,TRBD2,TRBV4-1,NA,TGCGCCAGCAGCGCCCAACCCAAGACTAGCGGAAATGAGCAGTTCTTC,CASSAQPKTSGNEQFF